This T cell receptor beta chain stems from a study of T cell changes during pregnancy in multiple sclerosis. Looked up from germline, CDR1 is SGHTA and CDR2 is FQGNSA. The CDR3 extends over 13 amino acids. Trimming removed 5 bases from V and 8 bases from J, with 15 bases in between. Libraries were prepared by immunoSEQ multiplex PCR; TCRdb keeps only in-frame clonotypes and omits some of them. The table shows around 69,000 clones, with approximately 94% occurring only once. This receptor was identified in a female donor in good health, enrolled as a control in a pregnancy study. The sequencing here drew on peripheral blood, taken in the second trimester of pregnancy. V and J are TRBV7-2 and TRBJ1-1; TRBD1 is a possible D gene (5 bases). The CDR3 is CASSNAGALEAFF. The DNA for the CDR3 is TGTGCCAGCAGCAACGCTGGGGCCCTGGAAGCTTTCTTT.